The 24 T cell receptor beta chains listed next were all sequenced from one sample in a study of response to subunit inactivated influenza vaccine. TCRdb analysed the RT-PCR reads with MiXCR anew, one entry per CDR3 protein. The sample yields just under 550,000 distinct CDR3 sequences, roughly a quarter seen once. Separately, the same data were catalogued under a study of T cells expressing NK-cell markers. As reported in that work: Libraries used 5'RACE template switching adding universal primer site and UMIs.

This sample comprised CD4+ T cells sorted from PBMCs, obtained about 12 days after vaccination. These receptors originate from a man aged 50 to 60 who received an inactivated influenza vaccine.

This clonotype was picked up many times. The CDR3 DNA is TGCAGTGCTAGAGATCGACGGGCGGGAAGCACAGATACGCAGTATTTT. Amino acid sequence: CSARDRRAGSTDTQYF. The chain carries TRBV20-1 and TRBJ2-3, with D perhaps matching TRBD2 (6 bases). Germline CDR1 and CDR2: DFQATT and SNEGSKA (reference sequence). The CDR3 extends over 16 amino acids. Trimming left V 0 bases short and J 0 bases short, with 13 bases between.

For this clonotype: One junction end disagrees with the germline gene, perhaps due to a read error. The rearrangement joins TRBV6-2 or TRBV6-3 to TRBJ2-1, with TRBD2 identical over 10 bases. This CDR3 comprises 15 residues. Germline V lookup: CDR1 MNHEY, CDR2 SVGEGT. The CDR3 loop is CASSSSGRADNEEFF. Written as DNA, the CDR3 is TGTGCCAGCAGCTCCAGCGGGAGGGCTGATAATGAGGAGTTCTTC.

There are a few counts of this clonotype. V usage is TRBV7-2 and J usage is TRBJ1-2; D gene unclear. CDR3 length equals 21 residues. The V gene's germline CDR1 is SGHTA and CDR2 FQGNSA. The germline V and J ends were trimmed by 0 bases and 1 base, with 27 bases remaining between them. The chain's CDR3 is CASSLARFRPDTRILNYGYTF. CDR3 nucleotide sequence: TGTGCCAGCAGCTTAGCTAGATTTCGACCGGATACTCGGATACTTAACTATGGCTACACCTTC.

The genes are TRBV12-3 or TRBV12-4 and TRBJ2-3; no firm D call. The germline V and J ends were trimmed by 3 bases and 2 bases, with 12 bases remaining between them. The CDR3 loop spans 15 amino acids. The CDR3 here is CASSFKGKLTDTQYF. DNA for the CDR3: TGTGCCAGCAGTTTTAAGGGCAAACTCACAGATACGCAGTATTTT.

The sample holds a few counts of this clonotype. The rearrangement joins TRBV15 to TRBJ2-6; D gene unclear. The V gene's germline CDR1 is LNHNV and CDR2 YYDKDF (reference sequence). The CDR3 loop spans 15 amino acids. Trimming pared 2 bases from V and 0 bases from J, leaving 5 bases between. In DNA form, the CDR3 reads TGTGCCACCAGCAGACTAAACTCTGGGGCCAACGTCCTGACTTTC. Its protein product is CATSRLNSGANVLTF.

This chain links TRBV20-1 with TRBJ1-5, with 8 bases that match TRBD1. Germline CDR1 reads DFQATT; CDR2 reads SNEGSKA (reference sequence). The CDR3 length is 14 residues. J gave up 4 bases and V 3 bases, and 5 bases lay outside the gene matches. CDR3 loop: CSARAGGGNQPQHF. For the CDR3, the DNA is TGCAGTGCTAGGGCAGGGGGCGGTAATCAGCCCCAGCATTTT.

This clonotype came up a few times. This chain links TRBV7-2 with TRBJ2-1, with 11 nucleotides matching TRBD2. Germline CDR1 SGHTA, CDR2 FQGNSA. V shed 2 bases, J shed 4 bases, and the junction held 22 bases outside the gene matches. This CDR3 spans 22 amino acids. DNA for the CDR3: TGTGCCAGCAGCTTACCCAGGGGACTAGCGGATCCTAACTTAAGGGTGTACAATGAGCAGTTCTTC. It yields the protein CASSLPRGLADPNLRVYNEQFF.

The chain employs TRBV12-2 and TRBJ1-1. TRBV12-2 is listed as a pseudogene. This CDR3 region has 13 residues. CDR3 sequence (DNA): TGTGCAAGTCGCTCTAGCCGAGAAACTGAAGCTTTCTTT. Its protein product is CASRSSRETEAFF.

The gene calls are TRBV3-1 and TRBJ2-5; D uncertain. Germline CDR1 is LGHDT and CDR2 is YNNKEL (reference sequence). V was pared by 1 base and J by 6 bases, with 6 bases between. The CDR3 contains 12 residues. The CDR3 DNA follows: TGTGCCAGCAGCCAAGTCAGGCAGACCCAGTACTTC. Encoded protein: CASSQVRQTQYF.

At least ten counts were recorded for this clonotype. The rearrangement uses TRBV12-3 or TRBV12-4 and TRBJ2-7; D possibly matches TRBD1 or TRBD2 (5 bases each). CDR3 length equals 15 residues. Trimming took off 5 bases at V and 3 bases at J, with 17 bases between the two ends. The CDR3 loop reads CASSPMGRELYEQYF. For the CDR3, the DNA is TGTGCCAGCAGTCCGATGGGACGAGAACTCTACGAGCAGTACTTC.

The rearrangement links TRBV7-9 to TRBJ1-1; D possibly corresponds to TRBD1 (5 bases). Germline CDR1 is SEHNR and CDR2 is FQNEAQ (reference sequence). V dropped 5 bases and J dropped 1 base, with 11 bases sitting between them. The CDR3 length is 14 residues. CDR3 sequence reads: CASSLQVRNTEAFF. Written as DNA, the CDR3 is TGTGCCAGCAGCCTACAGGTTAGGAACACTGAAGCTTTCTTT. Combining the CDR3 with reference TRBV7-9 and TRBJ1-1 gives the whole variable domain DTGVSQNPRHKITKRGQNVTFRCDPISEHNRLYWYRQTLGQGPEFLTYFQNEAQLEKSRLLSDRFSAERPKGSFSTLEIQRTEQGDSAMYLCASSLQVRNTEAFFGQGTRLTVV.

This clonotype was seen a handful of times. The V call is TRBV6-2 or TRBV6-3, the J call TRBJ1-6; 7 nucleotides match TRBD1. J lost 7 bases, V lost 8 bases, and 5 bases had no gene match. The CDR3 is made up of 13 amino acids. Per germline, CDR1 MNHEY and CDR2 SVGEGT. CDR3 bases: TGTGCCAGCCAAGGAGGGGGCAATTCACCCCTCCACTTT. Encoded protein: CASQGGGNSPLHF.

The chain uses TRBV20-1 and TRBJ2-5, with 7 bases matching TRBD2. Per germline, CDR1 DFQATT and CDR2 SNEGSKA (reference sequence). CDR3 length equals 15 residues. With 4 bases clipped from V and 1 base from J, the junction kept 9 bases outside the gene matches. CDR3 coding DNA: TGCAGTGCTAAGCGGGACCAACAACCCCAAGAGACCCAGTACTTC. This translates into CSAKRDQQPQETQYF.

The chain links TRBV13 to TRBJ2-1; D unclear. Per germline, CDR1 PRHDT and CDR2 FYEKMQ (reference sequence). The V end was cut by 5 bases, the J end by 9 bases, with 8 bases between. CDR3 length: 11 amino acids. The CDR3 bases are TGTGCCAGCAGCCTGCGAACTGAGCAGTTCTTC. Its protein is CASSLRTEQFF.

This clonotype was found a few times. The chain carries TRBV11-2 and TRBJ2-5, with 11 bases identical to TRBD2. The CDR3 loop spans 15 amino acids. The V gene end was trimmed by 6 bases and the J gene end by 5 bases; junction bases not matched to a gene: 8. Looked up from germline, CDR1 is SGHAT and CDR2 is FQNNGV. DNA for the CDR3: TGTGCCAGCAGTACTACTAGCGGGAGTTGGGAGACCCAGTACTTC. Its translation: CASSTTSGSWETQYF.

This clonotype was detected a few times. The chain links TRBV12-3 or TRBV12-4 to TRBJ1-5; 7 bases fit TRBD1. Losses at the gene ends were 5 bases for V and 7 bases for J; bases not matched to a gene: 8. This CDR3 contains 14 residues. CDR3 region: CASSPRQGYQPQHF. In DNA, the CDR3 is TGTGCCAGCAGTCCACGACAGGGATACCAGCCCCAGCATTTT.

The CDR3 nucleotides read TGTGCCAGCAGAATCGGACTAGGCGGCTACACCTTC. Protein sequence: CASRIGLGGYTF. V gene TRBV6-5 combines with J gene TRBJ1-2; unclear D gene. Germline assignment: CDR1 MNHEY and CDR2 SVGAGI. The CDR3 totals 12 residues. V was pared by 6 bases and J by 8 bases, with 13 bases between.

This chain connects TRBV20-1 to TRBJ1-6; D unclear. There are 14 residues in the CDR3. Germline V gene sequence: CDR1 DFQATT, CDR2 SNEGSKA (reference sequence). With 4 bases removed from V and 5 bases from J, the gap between germline ends came to 12 bases. The DNA for the CDR3 is TGCAGTGCTACCCCTGCGGGTAATAATTCACCCCTCCACTTT. This sequence encodes CSATPAGNNSPLHF.

The V call is TRBV7-9, the J call TRBJ2-7, with D perhaps matching TRBD2 (5 bases). Germline CDR1 SEHNR, CDR2 FQNEAQ (reference sequence). This CDR3 is built from 13 residues. V lost 5 bases, J lost 6 bases, and 14 bases lay in between. This CDR3 is CASSPGSAFEQYF. The CDR3 bases are TGTGCCAGCAGCCCTGGGAGTGCTTTCGAGCAGTACTTC.

The chain has TRBV20-1 and TRBJ2-7; 8 nucleotides align to TRBD1. The germline CDR1 and CDR2 sequences are DFQATT and SNEGSKA (reference sequence). The CDR3 sequence is 15 residues long. V dropped 2 bases and J dropped 1; count of bases not matched to a gene: 7. The CDR3 DNA sequence: TGCAGTGCTAGATATAGACAGGGGCTGTCCTACGAGCAGTACTTC. Protein: CSARYRQGLSYEQYF.

In this sample, this clonotype turned up a few times. This sequence joins TRBV2 and TRBJ2-2; D call uncertain. Trimming shortened V by 6 bases and J by 0 bases, and 8 bases separated the two germline ends. The germline V gene has CDR1 SNHLY and CDR2 FYNNEI. This CDR3 is built from 14 residues. DNA for the CDR3: TGTGCCAGCAGGGGTAGGGCGAACACCGGGGAGCTGTTTTTT. This gives the protein CASRGRANTGELFF.

This clonotype came up once. The gene calls are TRBV20-1 and TRBJ2-7, with 9 positions matching TRBD1. V lost 6 bases and J lost 9; bases outside the gene matches: 12. The CDR3 is 13 residues long. From germline, CDR1 is DFQATT and CDR2 SNEGSKA (reference sequence). The DNA of the CDR3 is TGCAGTGCCCCGACAGGGGGTCCTCTGAGGCAGTACTTC. Translating gives CSAPTGGPLRQYF.

There are a few counts of this clonotype. The V call is TRBV7-6, the J call TRBJ1-4; 11 bases fit TRBD1. With 1 base clipped from V and 10 bases from J, the junction kept 5 bases outside the gene matches. The CDR3 runs 15 residues. Germline V gene data show CDR1 as SGHVS and CDR2 as FNYEAQ. DNA of the CDR3: TGTGCCAGCAGCTTAGTCCCGGGACAGGGGGGAAAACTGTTTTTT. Residues: CASSLVPGQGGKLFF.

This clonotype was counted ten times or more. The V gene is TRBV5-1, the J gene TRBJ2-1; weak D call: TRBD2 (5 bases). V gave up 2 bases and J gave up 0 bases, with 12 bases separating them. This CDR3 comprises 16 residues. Germline CDR1 reads SGHRS; CDR2 reads YFSETQ. The CDR3 DNA follows: TGCGCCAGCAGCTTACGGACTCAAAGCTCCTACAATGAGCAGTTCTTC. Amino acid sequence: CASSLRTQSSYNEQFF.